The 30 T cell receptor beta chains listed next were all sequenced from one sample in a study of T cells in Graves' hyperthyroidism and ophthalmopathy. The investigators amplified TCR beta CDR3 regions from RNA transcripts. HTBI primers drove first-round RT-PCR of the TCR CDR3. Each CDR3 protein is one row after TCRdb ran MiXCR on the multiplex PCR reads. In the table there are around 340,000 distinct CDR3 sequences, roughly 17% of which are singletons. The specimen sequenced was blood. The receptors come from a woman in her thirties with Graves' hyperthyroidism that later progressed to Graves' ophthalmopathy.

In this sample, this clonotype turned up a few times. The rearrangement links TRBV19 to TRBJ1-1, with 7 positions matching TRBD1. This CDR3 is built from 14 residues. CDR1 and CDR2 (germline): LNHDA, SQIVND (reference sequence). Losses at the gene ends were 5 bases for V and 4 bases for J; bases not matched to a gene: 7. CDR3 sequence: CASSPRTGLTEAFF. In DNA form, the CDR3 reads TGTGCCAGTAGTCCCCGGACAGGCCTCACTGAAGCTTTCTTT.

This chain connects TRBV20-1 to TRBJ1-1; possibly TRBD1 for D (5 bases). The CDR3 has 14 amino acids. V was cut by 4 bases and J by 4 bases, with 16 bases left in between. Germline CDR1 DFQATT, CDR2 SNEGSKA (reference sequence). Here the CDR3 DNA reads TGCAGTGCTATGGCTCCGGGGGAGTTCACTGAAGCTTTCTTT. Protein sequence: CSAMAPGEFTEAFF.

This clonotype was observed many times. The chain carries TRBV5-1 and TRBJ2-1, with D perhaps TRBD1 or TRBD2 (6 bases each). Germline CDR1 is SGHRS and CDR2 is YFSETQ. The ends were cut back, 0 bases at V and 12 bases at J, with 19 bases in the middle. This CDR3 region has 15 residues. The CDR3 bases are TGCGCCAGCAGCTTGGAACAGGGACTCTCGGTTGGGCAGTTCTTC. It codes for CASSLEQGLSVGQFF.

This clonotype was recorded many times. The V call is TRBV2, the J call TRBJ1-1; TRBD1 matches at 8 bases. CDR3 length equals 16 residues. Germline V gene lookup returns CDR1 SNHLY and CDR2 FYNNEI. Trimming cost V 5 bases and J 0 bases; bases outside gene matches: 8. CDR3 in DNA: TGTGCCAGCAGTCGTAGACAGGGGACCTTGAACACTGAAGCTTTCTTT. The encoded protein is CASSRRQGTLNTEAFF.

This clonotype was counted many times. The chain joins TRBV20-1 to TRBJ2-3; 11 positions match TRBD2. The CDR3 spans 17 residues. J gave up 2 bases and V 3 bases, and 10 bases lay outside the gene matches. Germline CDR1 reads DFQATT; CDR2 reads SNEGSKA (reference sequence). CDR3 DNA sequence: TGCAGTGCTAGCGGAAGCGGGACTAGCGGATTCACAGATACGCAGTATTTT. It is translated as CSASGSGTSGFTDTQYF.

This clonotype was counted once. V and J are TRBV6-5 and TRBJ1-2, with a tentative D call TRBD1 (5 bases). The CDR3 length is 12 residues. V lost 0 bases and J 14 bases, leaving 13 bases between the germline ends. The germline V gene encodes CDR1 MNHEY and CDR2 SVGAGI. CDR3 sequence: CASSYSAGRETF. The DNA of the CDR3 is TGTGCCAGCAGTTACTCCGCAGGGAGAGAAACCTTC.

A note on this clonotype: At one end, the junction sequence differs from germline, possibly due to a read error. The CDR3 DNA reads TGTGCCAGCAGCCTCGGACAGTCGAACACTAAAGCTTTCTTT. This translates into CASSLGQSNTKAFF. The chain has TRBV3-1 and TRBJ1-1, with a weak D call TRBD1 (6 bases). CDR3 size: 14 residues. Per germline, CDR1 LGHDT and CDR2 YNNKEL (reference sequence).

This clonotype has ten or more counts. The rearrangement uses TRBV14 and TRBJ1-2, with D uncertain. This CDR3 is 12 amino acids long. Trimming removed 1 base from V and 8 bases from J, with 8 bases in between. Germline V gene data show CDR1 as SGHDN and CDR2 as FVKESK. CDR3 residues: CASSQGLLGYTF. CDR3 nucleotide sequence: TGTGCCAGCAGCCAAGGCCTGTTGGGCTACACCTTC.

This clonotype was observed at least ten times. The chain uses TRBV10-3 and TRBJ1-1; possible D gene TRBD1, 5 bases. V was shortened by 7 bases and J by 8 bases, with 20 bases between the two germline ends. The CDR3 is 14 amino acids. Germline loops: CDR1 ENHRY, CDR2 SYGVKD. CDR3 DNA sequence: TGTGCCATCAAGGGATCCCAGGGTGATCGGGAAGCTTTCTTT. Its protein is CAIKGSQGDREAFF.

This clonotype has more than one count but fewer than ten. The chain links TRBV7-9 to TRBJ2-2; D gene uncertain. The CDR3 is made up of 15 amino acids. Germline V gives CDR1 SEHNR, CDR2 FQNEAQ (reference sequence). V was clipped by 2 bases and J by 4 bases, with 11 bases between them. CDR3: CASSLSRALTGELFF. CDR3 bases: TGTGCCAGCAGCTTATCCAGAGCCCTCACCGGGGAGCTGTTTTTT.

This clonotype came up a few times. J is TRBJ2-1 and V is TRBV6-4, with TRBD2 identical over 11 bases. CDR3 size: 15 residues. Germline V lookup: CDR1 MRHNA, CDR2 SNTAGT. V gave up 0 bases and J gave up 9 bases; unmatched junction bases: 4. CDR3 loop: CASSDSTSGSAEQFF. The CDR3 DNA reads TGTGCCAGCAGTGACTCAACTAGCGGGAGTGCTGAGCAGTTCTTC.

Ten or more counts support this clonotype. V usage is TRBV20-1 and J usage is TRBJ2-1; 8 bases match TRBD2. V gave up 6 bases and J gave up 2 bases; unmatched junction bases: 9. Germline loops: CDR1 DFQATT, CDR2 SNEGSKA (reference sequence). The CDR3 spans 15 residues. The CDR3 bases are TGCAGTGCCCTCATAGATAGCGGGGCCTACAATGAGCAGTTCTTC. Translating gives CSALIDSGAYNEQFF.

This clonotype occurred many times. Here the CDR3 DNA reads TGTGCCAGCAGCGATGCAAAGCCTGGCGGGGAGCTGTTTTTT. It translates to CASSDAKPGGELFF. The rearrangement links TRBV9 to TRBJ2-2; D call uncertain. V was shortened by 3 bases and J by 7 bases, with 13 bases between the two germline ends. This CDR3 has 14 residues. The V gene's germline CDR1 is SGDLS and CDR2 YYNGEE.

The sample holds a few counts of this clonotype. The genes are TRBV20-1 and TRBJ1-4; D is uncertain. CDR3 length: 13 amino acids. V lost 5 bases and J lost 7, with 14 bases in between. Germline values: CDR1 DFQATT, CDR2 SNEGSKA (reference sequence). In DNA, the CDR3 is TGCAGTGCTGGGATGGGGTCGGGTGAAAAACTGTTTTTT. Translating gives CSAGMGSGEKLFF.

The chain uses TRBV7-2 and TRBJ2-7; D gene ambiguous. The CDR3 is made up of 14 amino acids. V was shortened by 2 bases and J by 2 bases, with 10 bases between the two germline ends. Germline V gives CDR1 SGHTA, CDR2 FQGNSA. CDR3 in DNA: TGTGCCAGCAGCTTAAGTCACCGCACCTACGAGCAGTACTTC. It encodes CASSLSHRTYEQYF.

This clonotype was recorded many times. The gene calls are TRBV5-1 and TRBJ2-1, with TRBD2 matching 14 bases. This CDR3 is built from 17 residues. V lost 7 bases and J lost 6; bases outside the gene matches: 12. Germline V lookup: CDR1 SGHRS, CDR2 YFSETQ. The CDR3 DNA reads TGCGCCAGCGCCGATGAACGGACTAGCGGGAGGCTCAATGAGCAGTTCTTC. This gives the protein CASADERTSGRLNEQFF.

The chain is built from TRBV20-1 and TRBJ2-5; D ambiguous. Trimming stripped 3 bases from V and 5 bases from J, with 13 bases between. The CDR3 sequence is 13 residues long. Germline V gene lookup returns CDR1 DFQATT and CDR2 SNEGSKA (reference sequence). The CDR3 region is CSASQEVYETQYF. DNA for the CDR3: TGCAGTGCTAGTCAGGAAGTGTACGAGACCCAGTACTTC.

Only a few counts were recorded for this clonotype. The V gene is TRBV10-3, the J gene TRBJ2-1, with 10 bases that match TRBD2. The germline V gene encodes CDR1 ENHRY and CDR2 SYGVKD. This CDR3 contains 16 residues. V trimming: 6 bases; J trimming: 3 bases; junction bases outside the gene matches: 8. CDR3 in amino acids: CAIRRSGGRLYNEQFF. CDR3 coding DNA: TGTGCCATCAGACGTAGCGGGGGGAGGCTCTACAATGAGCAGTTCTTC.

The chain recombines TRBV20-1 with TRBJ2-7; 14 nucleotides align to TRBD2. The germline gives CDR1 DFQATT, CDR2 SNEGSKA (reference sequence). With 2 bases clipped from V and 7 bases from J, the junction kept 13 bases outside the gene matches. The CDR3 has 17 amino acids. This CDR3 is CSARQLNSGLAGDEQYF. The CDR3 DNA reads TGCAGTGCTAGACAACTTAACTCGGGACTAGCGGGAGATGAGCAGTACTTC.

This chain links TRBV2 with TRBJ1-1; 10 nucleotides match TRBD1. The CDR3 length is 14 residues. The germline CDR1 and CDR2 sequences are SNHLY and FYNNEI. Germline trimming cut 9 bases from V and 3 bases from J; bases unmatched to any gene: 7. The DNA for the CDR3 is TGTGCCAGTAGGAGGGACAGGGGAGACACTGAAGCTTTCTTT. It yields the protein CASRRDRGDTEAFF.

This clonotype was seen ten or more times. In DNA, the CDR3 is TGTGCCAGCAGCTTAGGATGGGGTGGGGGCATGAACACTGAAGCTTTCTTT. This gives the protein CASSLGWGGGMNTEAFF. The chain employs TRBV7-9 and TRBJ1-1, with D maybe TRBD1 (6 bases). Germline V lookup: CDR1 SEHNR, CDR2 FQNEAQ (reference sequence). Trimming left V 1 base short and J 0 bases short, with 15 bases between. The CDR3 covers 17 residues. Filled out from reference TRBV7-9 and TRBJ1-1, the complete variable domain reads DTGVSQNPRHKITKRGQNVTFRCDPISEHNRLYWYRQTLGQGPEFLTYFQNEAQLEKSRLLSDRFSAERPKGSFSTLEIQRTEQGDSAMYLCASSLGWGGGMNTEAFFGQGTRLTVV.

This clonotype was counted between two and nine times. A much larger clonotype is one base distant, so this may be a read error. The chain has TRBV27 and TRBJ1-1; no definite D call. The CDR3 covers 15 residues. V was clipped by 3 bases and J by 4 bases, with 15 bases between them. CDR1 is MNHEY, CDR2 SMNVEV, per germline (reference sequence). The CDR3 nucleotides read TGTGCCAGCAGTTTGCTCACAGAACTGAGCACTGAAGCTTTCTTT. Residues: CASSLLTELSTEAFF.

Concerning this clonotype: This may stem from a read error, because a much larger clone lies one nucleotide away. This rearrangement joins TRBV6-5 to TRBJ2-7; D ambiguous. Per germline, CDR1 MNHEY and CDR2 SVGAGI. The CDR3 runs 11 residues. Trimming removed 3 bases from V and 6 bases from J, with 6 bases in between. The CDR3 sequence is CASSYDGEQYF. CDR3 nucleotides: TGTGCCAGCAGTTATGACGGCGAGCAGTACTTC.

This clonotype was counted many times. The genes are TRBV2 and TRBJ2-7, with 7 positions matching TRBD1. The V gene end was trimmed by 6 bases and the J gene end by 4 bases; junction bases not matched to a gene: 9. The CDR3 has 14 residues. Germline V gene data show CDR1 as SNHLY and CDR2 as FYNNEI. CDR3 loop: CASRETGYTYEQYF. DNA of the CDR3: TGTGCCAGCAGAGAGACAGGGTATACGTACGAGCAGTACTTC.

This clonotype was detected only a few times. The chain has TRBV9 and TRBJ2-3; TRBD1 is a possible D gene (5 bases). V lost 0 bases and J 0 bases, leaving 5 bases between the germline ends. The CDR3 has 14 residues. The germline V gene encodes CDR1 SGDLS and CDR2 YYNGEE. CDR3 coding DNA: TGTGCCAGCAGCGTAGAGGGGAGCACAGATACGCAGTATTTT. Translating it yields CASSVEGSTDTQYF. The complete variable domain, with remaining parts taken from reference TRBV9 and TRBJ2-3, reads DSGVTQTPKHLITATGQRVTLRCSPRSGDLSVYWYQQSLDQGLQFLIQYYNGEERAKGNILERFSAQQFPDLHSELNLSSLELGDSALYFCASSVEGSTDTQYFGPGTRLTVL.

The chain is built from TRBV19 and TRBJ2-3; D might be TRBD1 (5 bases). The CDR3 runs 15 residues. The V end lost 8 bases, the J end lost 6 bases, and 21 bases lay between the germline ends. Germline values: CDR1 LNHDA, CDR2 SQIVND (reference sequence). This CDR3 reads CASSDRGPLSDTQYF. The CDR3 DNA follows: TGTGCCAGTTCTGACAGAGGCCCGCTGAGTGATACGCAGTATTTT.

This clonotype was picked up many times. The CDR3 loop is CASSYSMKNSPHEQFF. CDR3 DNA: TGTGCCAGCAGTTACTCGATGAAGAACTCACCTCATGAGCAGTTCTTC. This chain joins TRBV6-5 and TRBJ2-1; D gene ambiguous. Trimming took off 0 bases at V and 8 bases at J, with 17 bases between the two ends. CDR3 length equals 16 residues. Germline V gene lookup returns CDR1 MNHEY and CDR2 SVGAGI.

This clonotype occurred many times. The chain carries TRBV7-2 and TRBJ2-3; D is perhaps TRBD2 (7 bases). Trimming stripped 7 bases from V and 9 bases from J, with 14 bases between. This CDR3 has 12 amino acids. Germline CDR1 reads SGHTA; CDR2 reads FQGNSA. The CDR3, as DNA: TGTGCCAGCAACATATGGGGGGGCACGCAGTATTTT. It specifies CASNIWGGTQYF.

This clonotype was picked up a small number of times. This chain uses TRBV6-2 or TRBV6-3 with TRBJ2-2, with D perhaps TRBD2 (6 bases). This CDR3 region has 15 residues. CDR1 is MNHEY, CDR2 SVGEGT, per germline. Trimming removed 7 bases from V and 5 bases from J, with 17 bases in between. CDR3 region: CASTIAVNPTGELFF. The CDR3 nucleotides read TGTGCCAGCACGATAGCGGTGAACCCGACCGGGGAGCTGTTTTTT.

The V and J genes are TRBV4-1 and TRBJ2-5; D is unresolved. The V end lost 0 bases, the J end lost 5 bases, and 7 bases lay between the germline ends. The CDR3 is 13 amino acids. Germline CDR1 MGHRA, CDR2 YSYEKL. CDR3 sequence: CASSQESGETQYF. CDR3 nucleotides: TGCGCCAGCAGCCAAGAAAGTGGGGAGACCCAGTACTTC.